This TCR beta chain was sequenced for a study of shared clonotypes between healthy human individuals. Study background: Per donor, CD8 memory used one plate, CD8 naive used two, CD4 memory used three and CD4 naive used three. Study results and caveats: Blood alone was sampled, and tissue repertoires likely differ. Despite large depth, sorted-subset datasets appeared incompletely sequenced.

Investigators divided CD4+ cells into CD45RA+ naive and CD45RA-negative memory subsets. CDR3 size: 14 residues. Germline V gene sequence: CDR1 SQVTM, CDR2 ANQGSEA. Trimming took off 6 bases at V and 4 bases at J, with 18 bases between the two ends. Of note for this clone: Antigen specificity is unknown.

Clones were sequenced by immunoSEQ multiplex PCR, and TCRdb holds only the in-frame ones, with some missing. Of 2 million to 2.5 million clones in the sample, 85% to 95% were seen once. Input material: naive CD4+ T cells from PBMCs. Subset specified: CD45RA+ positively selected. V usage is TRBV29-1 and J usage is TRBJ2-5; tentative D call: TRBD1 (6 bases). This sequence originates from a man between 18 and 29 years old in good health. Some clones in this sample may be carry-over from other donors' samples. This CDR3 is CSVALQGRAETQYF. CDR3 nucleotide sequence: TGCAGCGTCGCCCTTCAGGGGAGAGCAGAGACCCAGTACTTC.